The next 8 T cell receptor beta chains were all read from a single sample in a study of blood T cells in healthy people across ages. Then a second PCR, running roughly 6 to 12 cycles, was carried out with a sample-barcoded 5' primer and a J-beta primer mix. TCRdb independently ran MiXCR on the 5' RACE reads; one entry per CDR3 protein. The sample consists of roughly 830,000 distinct CDR3 sequences, around 62% of them appearing once. The specimen sequenced was blood. All receptors derive from a man aged 30 to 39 in good health.

This clonotype was counted between two and nine times. The V and J genes are TRBV6-2 or TRBV6-3 and TRBJ1-2; D perhaps matches TRBD1 (6 bases). The CDR3 is made up of 13 amino acids. The germline CDR1 and CDR2 sequences are MNHEY and SVGEGT. Trimming shortened V by 5 bases and J by 2 bases, and 9 bases separated the two germline ends. In nucleotides, the CDR3 is TGTGCCAGCAGTCAGGGGACAAACTATGGCTACACCTTC. Translating it yields CASSQGTNYGYTF.

The rearrangement joins TRBV3-1 to TRBJ2-5, with 7 nucleotides matching TRBD1. V lost 1 base and J lost 5; bases outside the gene matches: 10. Germline CDR1 LGHDT, CDR2 YNNKEL (reference sequence). CDR3 length equals 16 residues. This CDR3 reads CASSQVLGGELETQYF. The CDR3, as DNA: TGTGCCAGCAGCCAAGTGTTAGGGGGCGAGTTGGAGACCCAGTACTTC.

The V and J genes are TRBV27 and TRBJ1-5; TRBD1 agrees at 10 bases. The ends lost 1 base at V and 11 bases at J; junction bases unmatched: 14. CDR1 MNHEY and CDR2 SMNVEV come from the germline V gene (reference sequence). CDR3 length equals 17 residues. The CDR3 loop reads CASSLWAGQGMIESQHF. The CDR3 DNA follows: TGTGCCAGCAGTTTATGGGCGGGACAGGGGATGATTGAGTCCCAGCATTTT.

The rearrangement links TRBV29-1 to TRBJ2-5; tentatively, D is TRBD1 (6 bases). The V gene's germline CDR1 is SQVTM and CDR2 ANQGSEA. This CDR3 has 11 residues. Trimming took 5 bases from V and 3 from J, leaving 7 bases between them. CDR3 sequence reads: CSVNREETQYF. The CDR3 DNA reads as TGCAGCGTTAACAGGGAAGAGACCCAGTACTTC.

The rearrangement joins TRBV6-6 to TRBJ2-4; D is possibly TRBD1 (5 bases). The end of the DNA aligns better with TRBJ2-7, so the J call may be wrong. The CDR3 covers 15 residues. From germline, CDR1 is MNHNY and CDR2 SVGAGI (reference sequence). The CDR3: CASSYSGALTYEQYF. For the CDR3, the DNA is TGTGCCAGCAGTTACTCAGGGGCCCTGACCTACGAGCAGTACTTC.

This clonotype was seen more than once but under ten times. Its ends do not fully match the called genes, so a read error is possible. This chain uses TRBV6-5 with TRBJ2-1; D tentatively fits TRBD1 or TRBD2 (5 bases each). CDR1 is MNHEY, CDR2 SVGAGI, per germline. The CDR3 consists of 14 residues. The CDR3, as DNA: TGTGCCAGCAGTAACTCGGGACCGCCCCATGAGCAGTTCTTC. The encoded protein is CASSNSGPPHEQFF.

The chain uses TRBV6-5 and TRBJ2-2; no reliable D call. The CDR3 sequence is 13 residues long. Germline CDR1 is MNHEY and CDR2 is SVGAGI. The V end lost 6 bases, the J end lost 2 bases, and 7 bases lay between the germline ends. The CDR3 reads CASSSINTGELFF. The DNA for the CDR3 is TGTGCCAGCAGCTCGATAAACACCGGGGAGCTGTTTTTT.

The chain couples TRBV27 to TRBJ1-4; D might be TRBD1 (6 bases). Per germline, CDR1 MNHEY and CDR2 SMNVEV (reference sequence). V was shortened by 5 bases and J by 4 bases, with 11 bases between the two germline ends. The CDR3 length is 14 residues. The CDR3 sequence is CASSVQGINEKLFF. CDR3 bases: TGTGCCAGCAGTGTACAGGGCATTAATGAAAAACTGTTTTTT.